The sequence of this TCR beta chain was determined in a study of metastatic and nonmetastatic thyroid tumors. Overall study: It was across blood and tumor or nodule tissue from malignant and benign thyroid patients that repertoires were compared.

Study results and caveats: In both blood and tumor samples, TCR beta diversity was reported significantly higher for malignant than benign nodules.

The CDR3 consists of 13 residues. Germline V gene sequence: CDR1 SGHDT, CDR2 YYEEEE. V dropped 3 bases and J dropped 7 bases, with 13 bases sitting between them. This clone was counted many times. Its target is unknown. Authors' analysis steps: Across clinicopathological groups, CDR3 differences served as the basis for building a distant-metastasis classifier for papillary thyroid cancer. TCRdb reassembled clones from the PCR reads with MiXCR. TCRdb's processing, not the study's, gives the V and J calls here. The table includes about 93,000 clones, about an eighth detected once. Nobody among the patients had been given any treatment before thyroid surgery.

Sequencing was performed on blood. This sequence was found in a female donor with papillary thyroid cancer or a benign thyroid nodule (not recorded which). Some clones in this sample may be carry-over from other donors' samples. The rearrangement uses TRBV5-6 and TRBJ2-5, with D tentatively TRBD1 (5 bases). The CDR3 here is CASSYDRSGTQYF. The DNA of the CDR3 is TGTGCCAGCAGCTACGACAGATCGGGGACCCAGTACTTC. Combining the CDR3 with reference TRBV5-6 and TRBJ2-5 gives the whole variable domain DAGVTQSPTHLIKTRGQQVTLRCSPKSGHDTVSWYQQALGQGPQFIFQYYEEEERQRGNFPDRFSGHQFPNYSSELNVNALLLGDSALYLCASSYDRSGTQYFGPGTRLLVL.